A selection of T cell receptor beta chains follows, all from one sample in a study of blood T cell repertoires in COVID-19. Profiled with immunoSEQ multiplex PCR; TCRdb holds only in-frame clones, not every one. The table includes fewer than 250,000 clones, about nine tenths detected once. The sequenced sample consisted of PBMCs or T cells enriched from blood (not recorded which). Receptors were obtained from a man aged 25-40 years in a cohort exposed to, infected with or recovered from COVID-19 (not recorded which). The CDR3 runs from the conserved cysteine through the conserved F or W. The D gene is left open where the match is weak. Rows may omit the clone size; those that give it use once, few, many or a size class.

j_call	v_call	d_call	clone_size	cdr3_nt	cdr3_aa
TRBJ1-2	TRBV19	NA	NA	TGTGCCAGTAGTCGTGGCAGGGTTAACTATGGCTACACCTTC	CASSRGRVNYGYTF
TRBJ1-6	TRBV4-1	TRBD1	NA	TGCGCCAGCAGCCAAGAGGTGACAGGGGGAAATTCACCCCTCCACTTT	CASSQEVTGGNSPLHF
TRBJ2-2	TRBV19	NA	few	TGTGCCAGTAGTCCCAGCAGGGTAGGCACCGGGGAGCTGTTTTTT	CASSPSRVGTGELFF
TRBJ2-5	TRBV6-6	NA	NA	TGTGCCAGCAGTTACGCGGGGCAGTGGGAGACCCAGTACTTC	CASSYAGQWETQYF
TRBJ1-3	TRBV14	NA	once	TGTGCCAGCAGCCTAATGGGACACCCGAACTCTGGAAACACCATATATTTT	CASSLMGHPNSGNTIYF
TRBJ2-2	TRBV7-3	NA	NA	TGTGCCAGCAGCCCCGCACACCGTGGGGAGCTGTTTTTT	CASSPAHRGELFF
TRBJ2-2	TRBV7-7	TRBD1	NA	TGTGCTAGCAGCTTAGGGGGACAGGGGGCGAACACCGGGGAGCTGTTTTTT	CASSLGGQGANTGELFF
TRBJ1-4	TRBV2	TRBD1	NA	TGTGCCAGCACCTGGGGGACAGGGGCTGAAAAACTGTTTTTT	CASTWGTGAEKLFF
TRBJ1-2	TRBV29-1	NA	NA	TGCAGCGTTGAAGATCAACAGATTTCTCGCTATCACACCTTC	CSVEDQQISRYHTF
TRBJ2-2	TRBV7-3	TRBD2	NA	TGTGCCAGCAGCTTAAGGGAGGGGCAGGGATCCACCGGGGAGCTGTTTTTT	CASSLREGQGSTGELFF
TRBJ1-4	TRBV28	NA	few	TGTGCCAGCAAAGGACAGCCTAATGAAAAACTGTTTTTT	CASKGQPNEKLFF